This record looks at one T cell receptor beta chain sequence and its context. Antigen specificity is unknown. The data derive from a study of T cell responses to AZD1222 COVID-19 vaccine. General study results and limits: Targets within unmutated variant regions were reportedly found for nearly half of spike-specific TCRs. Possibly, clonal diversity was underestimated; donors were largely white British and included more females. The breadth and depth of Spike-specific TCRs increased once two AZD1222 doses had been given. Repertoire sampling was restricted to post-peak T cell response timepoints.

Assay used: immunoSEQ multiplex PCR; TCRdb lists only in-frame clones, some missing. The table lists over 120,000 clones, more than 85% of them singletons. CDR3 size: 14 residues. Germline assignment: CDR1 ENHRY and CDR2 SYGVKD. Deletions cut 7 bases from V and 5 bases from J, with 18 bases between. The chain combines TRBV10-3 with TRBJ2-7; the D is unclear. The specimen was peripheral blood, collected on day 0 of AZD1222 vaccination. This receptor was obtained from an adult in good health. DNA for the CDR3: TGTGCCATCACTAAAACAGCCACCCCCAACGAGCAGTACTTC. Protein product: CAITKTATPNEQYF.